This is a list of T cell receptor beta chains from one sample in a study of metastatic and nonmetastatic thyroid tumors. MiXCR re-clonotyped the PCR reads for TCRdb. This sample has some 29,000 clones; 16% occur once, and the top ten carry around 4%. The specimen was blood. The receptors shown here come from a female donor with papillary thyroid cancer or a benign thyroid nodule (not recorded which). Some clones in this sample may be carry-over from other donors' samples. Both conserved end residues are part of each CDR3. The order of the fields is CDR3 length, J gene, clone size, D gene, V gene, CDR3 protein, CDR3 DNA. A D gene is named only where the DNA matches it firmly. The size field is filled for only some rows; it gives once, few, many or a size class.

>14|TRBJ2-3|few|TRBD2|TRBV28
CASRPAGVQDTQYF
TGTGCCAGCAGGCCAGCGGGAGTCCAGGATACGCAGTATTTT
>15|TRBJ2-2|few|NA|TRBV20-1
CSARDWDTNTGELFF
TGCAGTGCTAGAGATTGGGACACGAACACCGGGGAGCTGTTTTTT
>17|TRBJ2-1|many|NA|TRBV12-3/TRBV12-4
CASRLRGPAVLNNEQFF
TGTGCCAGCAGACTTAGAGGTCCGGCAGTCCTCAACAATGAGCAGTTCTTC
>13|TRBJ1-5|many|NA|TRBV5-4
CASSYGSNQPQHF
TGTGCCAGCAGTTATGGTAGCAATCAGCCCCAGCATTTT
>13|TRBJ2-7|medium-sized|NA|TRBV12-3/TRBV12-4
CASSFLAMAEQYF
TGTGCCAGCAGTTTCTTGGCCATGGCCGAGCAGTACTTC
>12|TRBJ1-2|NA|NA|TRBV30
CAWSKDSGGRIF
TGTGCCTGGAGTAAGGACAGTGGGGGAAGAATCTTC
>17|TRBJ2-1|NA|NA|TRBV28
CASSLYGRPLSYNEQFF
TGTGCCAGCAGTTTATATGGACGGCCTCTCTCCTACAATGAGCAGTTCTTC
>12|TRBJ1-5|many|NA|TRBV5-6
CASSLWAQPQHF
TGTGCCAGCAGCTTATGGGCTCAGCCCCAGCATTTT
>15|TRBJ2-7|NA|NA|TRBV11-2
CASSLGGGGSYEQYF
TGTGCCAGCAGCTTAGGGGGAGGGGGGTCCTACGAGCAGTACTTC
>12|TRBJ2-7|NA|NA|TRBV11-2
CASSSSWYEQYF
TGTGCCAGCAGCTCCTCGTGGTACGAGCAGTACTTC
>13|TRBJ1-5|NA|NA|TRBV28
CASSWQGFRPQHF
TGTGCCAGCAGTTGGCAGGGATTTCGCCCCCAGCATTTT
>15|TRBJ2-7|many|TRBD2|TRBV6-1
CASRRGTSGSYEQYF
TGTGCCAGCAGACGGGGGACTAGCGGATCCTACGAGCAGTACTTC
>13|TRBJ2-1|many|NA|TRBV20-1
CSARDPGENEQFF
TGCAGTGCTAGAGATCCCGGGGAAAATGAGCAGTTCTTC
>13|TRBJ2-5|many|NA|TRBV27
CASSLSIKETQYF
TGTGCCAGCAGTTTATCGATTAAAGAGACCCAGTACTTC
>14|TRBJ2-5|many|NA|TRBV19
CASSIDAGPGTQYF
TGTGCCAGTAGTATAGATGCAGGGCCAGGGACCCAGTACTTC
>15|TRBJ1-2|many|TRBD1|TRBV3-1
CASSRGQGVNYGYTF
TGTGCCAGCAGCCGGGGACAGGGGGTTAACTATGGCTACACCTTC
>14|TRBJ2-1|many|NA|TRBV2
CASSFGALHNEQFF
TGTGCCAGCAGTTTCGGGGCCCTACACAATGAGCAGTTCTTC
>12|TRBJ1-2|many|NA|TRBV5-6
CASSSTPGGYTF
TGTGCCAGCAGCTCCACACCTGGGGGCTACACCTTC
>15|TRBJ2-1|many|TRBD2|TRBV9
CASSAGLASYNEQFF
TGTGCCAGCAGCGCCGGACTAGCGTCCTACAATGAGCAGTTCTTC
>12|TRBJ1-1|many|NA|TRBV19
CASGAGETEAFF
TGTGCCAGCGGGGCAGGGGAGACTGAAGCTTTCTTT
>15|TRBJ2-1|many|NA|TRBV6-1
CASSLPQRTYNEQFF
TGTGCCAGCAGTCTCCCCCAGCGTACCTACAATGAGCAGTTCTTC
>13|TRBJ1-1|many|NA|TRBV28
CASSYMRGSEAFF
TGTGCCAGCAGTTACATGCGCGGATCTGAAGCTTTCTTT
>14|TRBJ2-1|many|TRBD2|TRBV18
CASSRLAGENEQFF
TGTGCCAGCTCACGGTTAGCGGGAGAGAATGAGCAGTTCTTC
>16|TRBJ2-1|many|TRBD2|TRBV15
CATSLAGRSSYNEQFF
TGTGCCACCAGTCTAGCGGGACGTTCCTCCTACAATGAGCAGTTCTTC
>13|TRBJ2-2|many|NA|TRBV28
CASRTPGSGELFF
TGTGCCAGCAGGACACCAGGGTCCGGGGAGCTGTTTTTT
>14|TRBJ2-1|many|NA|TRBV5-1
CASSRVRSYNEQFF
TGCGCCAGCAGCCGAGTACGCTCCTACAATGAGCAGTTCTTC
>14|TRBJ2-3|many|NA|TRBV20-1
CSAIPDPSTDTQYF
TGCAGTGCTATACCGGACCCTAGCACAGATACGCAGTATTTT
>15|TRBJ1-6|medium-sized|NA|TRBV6-5
CASSYSVLSNSPLHF
TGTGCCAGCAGTTACTCGGTCCTTTCTAATTCACCCCTCCACTTT
>13|TRBJ1-6|many|NA|TRBV19
CASSLQGSSPLHF
TGTGCCAGTAGTCTCCAGGGAAGTTCACCCCTCCACTTT
>22|TRBJ2-1|many|TRBD2|TRBV5-1
CASSPQGSPRSSGYSSYNEQFF
TGCGCCAGCAGCCCTCAAGGTTCCCCTCGGAGTAGCGGGTACTCCTCCTACAATGAGCAGTTCTTC
>16|TRBJ2-2|many|NA|TRBV27
CASPPTGNQNTGELFF
TGTGCCAGCCCACCTACAGGAAATCAGAACACCGGGGAGCTGTTTTTT
>16|TRBJ2-1|many|NA|TRBV24-1
CATSDPARVGQNEQFF
TGTGCCACCAGTGACCCTGCCCGGGTGGGTCAGAATGAGCAGTTCTTC
>16|TRBJ2-1|many|TRBD2|TRBV10-1
CASSPKLAGGYNEQFF
TGCGCCAGCAGCCCCAAACTAGCGGGAGGCTACAATGAGCAGTTCTTC
>14|TRBJ2-2|many|TRBD1|TRBV30
CAWKDRGLVGELFF
TGTGCCTGGAAGGACAGGGGGTTGGTCGGGGAGCTGTTTTTT
>11|TRBJ1-2|NA|NA|TRBV4-1
CASSQGVLHTF
TGCGCCAGCAGCCAAGGGGTGCTCCACACCTTC
>18|TRBJ2-2|NA|TRBD2|TRBV24-1
CATSDWGLAGSNTGELFF
TGTGCCACCAGTGACTGGGGACTAGCGGGGTCGAACACCGGGGAGCTGTTTTTT
>13|TRBJ2-7|NA|NA|TRBV6-2/TRBV6-3
CASSYGLSYEQYF
TGTGCCAGCAGTTACGGGCTCAGCTACGAGCAGTACTTC
>15|TRBJ1-6|few|NA|TRBV27
CDSSSPSGFGSPLQF
TGTGACAGCAGCTCCCCGTCAGGGTTTGGGTCACCCCTCCAATTT
>14|TRBJ1-1|many|NA|TRBV30
CAWSKGGLNTEAFF
TGTGCCTGGAGTAAAGGGGGTTTGAACACTGAAGCTTTCTTT
>17|TRBJ2-3|many|TRBD2|TRBV12-5
CASGSIILATGGDTQYF
TGTGCTAGTGGTTCGATCATACTAGCTACGGGGGGAGATACGCAGTATTTT